This TCR beta chain was captured in a study of T-cell reconstitution after alpha-beta-depleted transplantation in children. Overall study results and limits: Several hundred expanded graft clones reportedly gave rise to the alpha-beta T cells present about two months after transplant. It was surviving recipient T cells and thymic progenitors that gave some patients high TCRbeta diversity at day 60. The authors attributed T-cell counts and diversity one year after transplant mostly to newly produced T cells.

This clonotype occurred a few times. Its cognate antigen is unknown. Preparing the TCRbeta library involved the use of unique molecular identifiers. TCRdb recomputed calls from the PCR reads with MiXCR, one row per CDR3 protein. The repertoire has about 74,000 distinct CDR3 sequences, over 12% of them found once; the top ten carry 25% to 30%. The V end was cut by 2 bases, the J end by 1 base, with 11 bases between. This CDR3 is built from 15 residues. Germline CDR1 SGDLS, CDR2 YYNGEE. The rearrangement joins TRBV9 to TRBJ2-3, with a tentative D call TRBD2 (6 bases). Material: PBMCs, mostly from graft donor cells, obtained 180 days after TCRalphabeta/CD19-depleted stem cell transplant. This TCR was recovered from a male patient aged 2-9 years who had a stem cell transplant for acute lymphoblastic leukemia, so the T cells may come from the graft donor. The CDR3 spells CASSVRLDRTDTQYF. CDR3 DNA: TGTGCCAGCAGCGTCCGACTAGATCGCACAGATACGCAGTATTTT.